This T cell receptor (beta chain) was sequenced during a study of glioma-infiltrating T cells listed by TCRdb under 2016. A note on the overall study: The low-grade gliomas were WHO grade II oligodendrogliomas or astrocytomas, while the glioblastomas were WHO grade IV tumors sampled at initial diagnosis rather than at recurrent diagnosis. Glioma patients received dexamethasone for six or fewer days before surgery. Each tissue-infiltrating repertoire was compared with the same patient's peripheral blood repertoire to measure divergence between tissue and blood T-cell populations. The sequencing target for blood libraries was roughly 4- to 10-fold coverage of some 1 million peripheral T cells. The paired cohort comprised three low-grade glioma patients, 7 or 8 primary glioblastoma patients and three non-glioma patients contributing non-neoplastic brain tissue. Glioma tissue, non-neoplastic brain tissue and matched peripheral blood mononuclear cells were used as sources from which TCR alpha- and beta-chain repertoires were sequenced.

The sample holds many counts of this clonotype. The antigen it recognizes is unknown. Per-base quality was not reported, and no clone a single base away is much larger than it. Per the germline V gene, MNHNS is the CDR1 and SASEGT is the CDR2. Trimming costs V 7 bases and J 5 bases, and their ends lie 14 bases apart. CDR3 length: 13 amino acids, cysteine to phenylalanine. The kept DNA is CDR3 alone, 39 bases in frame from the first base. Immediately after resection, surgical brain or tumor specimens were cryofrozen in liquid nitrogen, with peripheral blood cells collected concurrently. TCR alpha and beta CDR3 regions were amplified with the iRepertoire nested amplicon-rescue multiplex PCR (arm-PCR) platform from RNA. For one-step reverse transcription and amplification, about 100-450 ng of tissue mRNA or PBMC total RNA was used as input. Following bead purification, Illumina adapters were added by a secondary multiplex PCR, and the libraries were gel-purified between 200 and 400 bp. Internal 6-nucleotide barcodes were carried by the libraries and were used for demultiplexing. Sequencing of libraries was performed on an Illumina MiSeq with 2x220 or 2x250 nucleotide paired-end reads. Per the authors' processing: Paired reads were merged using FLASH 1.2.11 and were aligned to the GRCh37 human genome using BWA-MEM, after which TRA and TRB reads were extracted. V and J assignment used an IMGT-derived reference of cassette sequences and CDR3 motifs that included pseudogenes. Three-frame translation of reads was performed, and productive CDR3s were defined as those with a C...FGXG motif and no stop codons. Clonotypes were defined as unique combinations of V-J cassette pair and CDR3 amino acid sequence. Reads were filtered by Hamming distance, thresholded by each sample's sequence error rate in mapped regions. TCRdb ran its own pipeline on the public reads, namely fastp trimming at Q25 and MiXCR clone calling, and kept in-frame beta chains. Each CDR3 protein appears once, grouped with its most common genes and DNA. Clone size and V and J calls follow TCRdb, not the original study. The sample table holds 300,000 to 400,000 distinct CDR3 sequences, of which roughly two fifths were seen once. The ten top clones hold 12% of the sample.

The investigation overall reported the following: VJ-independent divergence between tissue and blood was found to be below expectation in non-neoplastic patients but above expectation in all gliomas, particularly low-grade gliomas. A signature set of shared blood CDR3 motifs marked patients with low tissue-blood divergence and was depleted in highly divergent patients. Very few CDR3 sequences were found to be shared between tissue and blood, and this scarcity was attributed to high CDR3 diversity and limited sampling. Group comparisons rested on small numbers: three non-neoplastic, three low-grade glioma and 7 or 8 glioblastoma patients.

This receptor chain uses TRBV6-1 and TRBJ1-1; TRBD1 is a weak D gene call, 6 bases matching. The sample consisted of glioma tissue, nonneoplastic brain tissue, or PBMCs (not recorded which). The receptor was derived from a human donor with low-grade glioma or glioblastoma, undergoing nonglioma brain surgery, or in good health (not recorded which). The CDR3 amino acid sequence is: CASNKQGGTEAFF. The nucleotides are TGTGCCAGCAATAAACAGGGAGGGACTGAAGCTTTCTTT.